The clone carrying this T cell receptor beta chain was picked up a small number of times. The entry originates in a study of identical twins. The CDR3 is made up of 13 amino acids. Trimming took off 1 base at V and 6 bases at J, with 10 bases between the two ends. Germline V CDR1 and CDR2: SQVTM, ANQGSEA. Each CDR3 protein gets one entry after TCRdb re-called the 5' RACE reads with MiXCR. The repertoire holds 310,000 or so distinct CDR3 sequences, with just under 9.5% as singletons. The data also belong to a second study, concerning yellow fever vaccine responses in identical twins.

The J gene is TRBJ2-1, the V gene TRBV29-1, with D perhaps TRBD2 (5 bases). Sequencing used CD8+ T cells sorted from blood. The receptor was derived from a woman under 30 in good health. The CDR3 sequence: CSVEVEAANEQFF. In DNA, the CDR3 is TGCAGCGTTGAAGTCGAAGCGGCCAATGAGCAGTTCTTC.